This T cell receptor beta chain is drawn from a study of T-cell reconstitution after alpha-beta-depleted transplantation in children (dated by TCRdb to 2016 to 2018). At the level of the whole study: Using TCR repertoire profiling, the study quantitatively followed how T-cell immune reconstitution unfolded in children after TCRalphabeta/CD19-depleted allogeneic hematopoietic cell transplantation.

Libraries were built with PCR. The sequencing machine was an Illumina HiSeq 2500. To normalize quantification of the TCRbeta repertoire, the TCR libraries were built with molecular barcoding that relied on unique molecular identifiers. Through fastp at Q25 and MiXCR, TCRdb rebuilt clones from the public reads, retaining in-frame beta chains. Merged by CDR3 protein, the rows form single entries marked with the most common genes and DNA. The sample has some 310,000 distinct CDR3 sequences on record, over 20% of them singletons. Roughly 9.7% of the sample is in the top ten clones. This clonotype turned up a few times. The clone's antigen remains unknown. Base qualities are not provided; no much larger clone lies one nucleotide away. The treatment or condition label of this sample denotes: allogeneic hematopoietic cell transplantation with graft depleted of TCRalphabeta T cells and CD19 B cells. The transplant recipients were children given TCRalphabeta/CD19-depleted allogeneic hematopoietic cell grafts.

From V the trimming removes 2 bases and from J it removes 4 bases, while the gene matches leave 7 bases of the junction unaccounted for. CDR1 SGHKS and CDR2 YYEKEE were looked up in the germline V gene (reference sequence). The CDR3, from cysteine to phenylalanine, totals 15 residues. Left in the record is the CDR3 DNA by itself, 45 bases read in frame from the first base. What the work shows at the level of the full study, not this receptor alone: The apparently early recovery of alphabetaT-cell counts about two months after transplant reportedly depended on only several hundred rapidly expanded clones that came from non-depleted graft cells. Over subsequent months, a decline in hyperexpanded clone frequencies was noted, and after one year, T-cell counts and TCRbeta diversity were mostly ascribed to newly produced T cells. In some patients, the high TCRbeta diversity seen at day 60 was put down to recipient T cells and intrathymic progenitors that had survived conditioning.

The starting material was PBMCs, mostly from graft donor cells, obtained 180 days after TCRalphabeta/CD19-depleted stem cell transplant. This clonotype originated in a male patient between 10 and 17 years old who had a stem cell transplant for acute lymphoblastic leukemia, so the T cells may come from the graft donor. The rearrangement combines TRBV5-5 with TRBJ2-3; TRBD2 lines up with 7 middle nucleotides. At the DNA level, the sequence is TGTGCCAGCAGCTTAGGCGGGAGTGGATCAGATACGCAGTATTTT. This gives the protein CASSLGGSGSDTQYF.